The 22 T cell receptor beta chains given below trace back to one sample, sequenced in a study of blood T cell repertoires in COVID-19. Produced via immunoSEQ multiplex PCR; TCRdb's table is partial and in-frame only. The sample shows about 230,000 clones, about 86% of them seen only once. Sequencing was carried out using peripheral blood. Receptor source: a man older than 75 with acute or convalescent COVID-19.

The V call is TRBV30, the J call TRBJ2-7, with D unresolved. Trimming shortened V by 1 base and J by 5 bases, and 12 bases separated the two germline ends. CDR1 is GTSNPN and CDR2 is SVGIG in the germline V gene (reference sequence). The length of the CDR3 is 13 residues. The CDR3 protein is CAWSASRRNEQYF. The CDR3, as DNA: TGTGCCTGGAGTGCCAGTCGGAGAAACGAGCAGTACTTC.

The chain couples TRBV9 to TRBJ1-1, with D tentatively TRBD1 (6 bases). The germline V gene encodes CDR1 SGDLS and CDR2 YYNGEE. There are 16 residues in the CDR3. With 0 bases removed from V and 4 bases from J, the gap between germline ends came to 16 bases. CDR3 in amino acids: CASSVVPIRRGTEAFF. The CDR3 coding sequence is TGTGCCAGCAGCGTAGTACCCATCCGCAGGGGCACTGAAGCTTTCTTT.

DNA of the CDR3: TGCGCCAGCAGCCGAAGGGTTGGGGGCGACGTGTATGAGCAGTTCTTC. This translates into CASSRRVGGDVYEQFF. The V call is TRBV4-1, the J call TRBJ2-1, with a tentative D call TRBD1 (6 bases). The germline V and J ends were trimmed by 4 bases and 8 bases, with 21 bases remaining between them. The CDR3 sequence is 16 residues long. Germline-derived CDR1 and CDR2 are MGHRA and YSYEKL.

J is TRBJ1-4 and V is TRBV6-6, with D possibly being TRBD1 (5 bases). The CDR3 covers 14 residues. V dropped 7 bases and J dropped 4 bases, with 13 bases sitting between them. Germline-derived CDR1 and CDR2 are MNHNY and SVGAGI (reference sequence). CDR3 region: CASNHRRGNEKLFF. The CDR3 DNA reads TGTGCCAGCAACCACAGGCGGGGTAATGAAAAACTGTTTTTT.

V gene TRBV4-1 combines with J gene TRBJ2-3, with 8 nucleotides matching TRBD1. Germline trimming cut 6 bases from V and 4 bases from J; bases unmatched to any gene: 9. This CDR3 region has 15 residues. Germline V gives CDR1 MGHRA, CDR2 YSYEKL. The CDR3 loop reads CASRRGQGGPDTQYF. CDR3 nucleotides: TGCGCCAGCAGACGAGGACAGGGAGGCCCAGATACGCAGTATTTT.

This clone was detected once. The chain employs TRBV2 and TRBJ1-2; D is possibly TRBD1 (6 bases). Germline CDR1 reads SNHLY; CDR2 reads FYNNEI. This CDR3 spans 13 amino acids. Deletions cut 7 bases from V and 5 bases from J, with 14 bases between. The CDR3 loop reads CASTRGGGYGYTF. In nucleotides, the CDR3 is TGTGCCAGCACTCGAGGGGGGGGGTATGGCTACACCTTC. Using reference TRBV2 and TRBJ1-2 for the parts outside the CDR3, the full variable domain is EPEVTQTPSHQVTQMGQEVILRCVPISNHLYFYWYRQILGQKVEFLVSFYNNEISEKSEIFDDQFSVERPDGSNFTLKIRSTKLEDSAMYFCASTRGGGYGYTFGSGTRLTVV.

The chain recombines TRBV12-3 or TRBV12-4 with TRBJ1-2; D remains ambiguous. The V end was cut by 3 bases, the J end by 4 bases, with 6 bases between. The CDR3 runs to 12 residues. CDR3: CASSLNGYGYTF. CDR3 bases: TGTGCCAGCAGTTTGAACGGCTATGGCTACACCTTC.

The CDR3 nucleotides read TGTGCCAGCAGACGACCCGGTGGAGGGACAGATACGCAGTATTTT. It translates to CASRRPGGGTDTQYF. The chain employs TRBV27 and TRBJ2-3, with D possibly matching TRBD2 (6 bases). V lost 6 bases, J lost 3 bases, and 16 bases lay in between. Germline loops: CDR1 MNHEY, CDR2 SMNVEV (reference sequence). The CDR3 is 15 residues long.

V gene TRBV12-3 or TRBV12-4 combines with J gene TRBJ1-2; D is undetermined. The V gene lost 3 bases and the J gene lost 8 bases, with 13 bases spanning the gap. The length of the CDR3 is 13 residues. The CDR3, as DNA: TGTGCCAGCAGTTTCTCAGTTCCGGGGGGCTACACCTTC. Its protein is CASSFSVPGGYTF.

DNA for the CDR3: TGTGCCAGCAGACCACAGGGTTATCAGCCCCAGCATTTT. Translated, it gives CASRPQGYQPQHF. J is TRBJ1-5 and V is TRBV6-5, with D possibly matching TRBD1 (6 bases). V lost 6 bases to trimming and J lost 5 bases, with 11 bases between them. Germline CDR1 MNHEY, CDR2 SVGAGI. The CDR3 runs to 13 residues.

The rearrangement links TRBV2 to TRBJ2-5, with TRBD1 as a possible D gene (6 bases). V gave up 7 bases and J gave up 5 bases, with 20 bases separating them. Germline V lookup: CDR1 SNHLY, CDR2 FYNNEI. This CDR3 spans 15 amino acids. The CDR3 here is CASKGDLAPTETQYF. Written as DNA, the CDR3 is TGTGCCAGCAAGGGGGATCTAGCCCCAACGGAGACCCAGTACTTC.

The genes are TRBV5-6 and TRBJ1-2; D is unresolved. V lost 1 base and J 3 bases, leaving 7 bases between the germline ends. The CDR3 has 13 amino acids. Germline CDR1 and CDR2: SGHDT and YYEEEE. The CDR3 nucleotides read TGTGCCAGCAGCTTGACGGACTACTATGGCTACACCTTC. It is translated as CASSLTDYYGYTF.

This clone has just a few counts. This rearrangement joins TRBV27 to TRBJ1-6, with D tentatively TRBD1 (6 bases). V was pared by 6 bases and J by 7 bases, with 16 bases between. Germline CDR1 is MNHEY and CDR2 is SMNVEV (reference sequence). This CDR3 spans 15 amino acids. The CDR3 loop is CASSNPGAGNSPLHF. The DNA for the CDR3 is TGTGCCAGCAGCAACCCAGGGGCAGGGAATTCACCCCTCCACTTT.

This chain links TRBV5-1 with TRBJ2-5; 8 positions match TRBD2. CDR1 and CDR2 from the germline V gene are SGHRS and YFSETQ. The V and J ends lost 3 bases and 0 bases, in that order; junction bases with no gene match: 4. CDR3 length: 15 residues. The CDR3 spells CASSSAGDYQETQYF. CDR3 coding DNA: TGCGCCAGCAGCTCAGCGGGAGACTACCAAGAGACCCAGTACTTC.

The gene calls are TRBV24-1 and TRBJ1-2; D unresolved. The CDR3 totals 13 residues. Germline loops: CDR1 KGHDR, CDR2 SFDVKD. V was clipped by 9 bases and J by 0 bases, with 10 bases between them. This chain's CDR3 is CATRAGANYGYTF. The CDR3 nucleotides are TGTGCCACCCGAGCAGGCGCTAACTATGGCTACACCTTC.

V is TRBV14 and J is TRBJ1-2; D remains ambiguous. V lost 1 base and J 2 bases, leaving 5 bases between the germline ends. The germline V gene has CDR1 SGHDN and CDR2 FVKESK. There are 13 residues in the CDR3. The chain's CDR3 is CASSQARNYGYTF. Here the CDR3 DNA reads TGTGCCAGCAGCCAAGCCAGGAACTATGGCTACACCTTC.

V gene TRBV5-5 combines with J gene TRBJ2-2, with a tentative D call TRBD1 (6 bases). The CDR3 runs 16 residues. V shed 0 bases and J shed 1 base, with 10 bases lying between them. CDR1 is SGHKS and CDR2 is YYEKEE in the germline V gene (reference sequence). CDR3 sequence (DNA): TGTGCCAGCAGCTTGGTGGGACAAGTGAACACCGGGGAGCTGTTTTTT. This gives the protein CASSLVGQVNTGELFF.

The chain uses TRBV29-1 and TRBJ2-5; weak D call: TRBD1 (6 bases). The germline CDR1 and CDR2 sequences are SQVTM and ANQGSEA. The CDR3 is 14 amino acids. Trimming removed 7 bases from V and 2 bases from J, with 17 bases in between. The CDR3: CSALGLGQQETQYF. CDR3 coding DNA: TGCAGCGCCCTGGGGCTCGGACAGCAAGAGACCCAGTACTTC.

V is TRBV30 and J is TRBJ2-7, with a possible D match to TRBD1 (5 bases). The CDR3 has 14 amino acids. The germline CDR1 and CDR2 sequences are GTSNPN and SVGIG (reference sequence). V dropped 4 bases and J dropped 3 bases, with 16 bases sitting between them. CDR3 sequence: CAWTVGVGDYEQYF. For the CDR3, the DNA is TGTGCCTGGACTGTGGGCGTAGGGGACTACGAGCAGTACTTC.

This sequence joins TRBV20-1 and TRBJ2-3; D remains unclear. This CDR3 has 14 residues. Germline lookup yields CDR1 DFQATT and CDR2 SNEGSKA (reference sequence). Trimming shortened V by 5 bases and J by 10 bases, and 22 bases separated the two germline ends. The CDR3 is CSAGVLGTFSAQYF. The DNA of the CDR3 is TGCAGTGCTGGTGTGCTAGGCACCTTTTCGGCGCAGTATTTT.

The chain joins TRBV4-2 to TRBJ2-1; TRBD2 matches at 10 bases. The CDR3 totals 16 residues. Trimming at V came to 3 bases and at J to 1 base, leaving 3 bases not matched to a gene. The germline CDR1 and CDR2 sequences are LGHNA and YNFKEQ. The CDR3 sequence is CASSHTLAGSYNEQFF. DNA for the CDR3: TGTGCCAGCAGCCACACACTAGCGGGATCCTACAATGAGCAGTTCTTC.

The CDR3 loop is CASSMVQGAGYGYTF. CDR3 DNA: TGTGCCAGTAGTATGGTTCAGGGGGCTGGCTATGGCTACACCTTC. The rearrangement links TRBV19 to TRBJ1-2; 8 bases match TRBD1. With V trimmed by 3 bases and J by 4 bases, 7 bases remained unmatched. Looked up from germline, CDR1 is LNHDA and CDR2 is SQIVND (reference sequence). This CDR3 is built from 15 residues.